The 8 T cell receptor beta chains listed next were all sequenced from one sample in a study of control samples from healthy donors and cancer patients. TCRdb's table, derived via immunoSEQ multiplex PCR, lists solely in-frame clones and lacks some. Of over 120,000 clones listed, more than 85% were seen once; the top ten hold 3% to 4%. The specimen was blood. Every receptor here comes from a young man in good health.

This clone was recorded only once. V is TRBV3-1 (or the pseudogene TRBV3-2) and J is TRBJ2-1; 13 bases agree with TRBD2. Per germline, CDR1 LGHDT and CDR2 YNNKEL (reference sequence). The CDR3 sequence is 18 residues long. The trim removed 4 bases at V and 5 bases at J, leaving 11 bases unmatched. Here the CDR3 DNA reads TGTGCCAGCAGCCCCATGAGGACTAGCGGGGGTCAAAACAATGAGCAGTTCTTC. It specifies CASSPMRTSGGQNNEQFF.

Worth noting for this clone: Germline is not matched at one junction end, which may reflect a read error. The chain has TRBV14 and TRBJ1-2, with TRBD1 as a possible D gene (5 bases). Germline V CDR1 and CDR2: SGHDN, FVKESK. This CDR3 region has 13 residues. The CDR3 DNA follows: TGTGTCAGCAGCCGGGGGGGACTGTCTGGCTACACCTTC. It specifies CVSSRGGLSGYTF.

The chain has TRBV9 and TRBJ2-2; 14 bases line up with TRBD2. Germline V gene lookup returns CDR1 SGDLS and CDR2 YYNGEE. The J segment lost 5 bases and the V segment lost 2 bases, leaving 5 bases of the junction unmatched. CDR3 length: 17 residues. CDR3 protein: CASSVTSGGASTGELFF. CDR3 bases: TGTGCCAGCAGCGTGACTAGCGGGGGGGCTTCTACCGGGGAGCTGTTTTTT.

This clone appeared a single time. Relative to the germline gene, one junction end is altered; a read error may explain this. The chain employs TRBV6-1 and TRBJ1-2, with a weak D call TRBD1 (6 bases). CDR3 length equals 15 residues. Looked up from germline, CDR1 is MNHNS and CDR2 is SASEGT. The CDR3 bases are TGTGCCAGCAGTGAATGGGGACACCAAAGCTATGGCCACACCTTC. It codes for CASSEWGHQSYGHTF.

V and J are TRBV5-1 and TRBJ1-1; D ambiguous. The CDR3 is 13 residues long. Germline assignment: CDR1 SGHRS and CDR2 YFSETQ. Trimming removed 5 bases at V and 6 bases at J, with 14 bases between. CDR3 protein: CASRRVPNAEAFF. The CDR3 nucleotides are TGCGCCAGCAGGCGGGTACCTAACGCTGAAGCTTTCTTT.

This sequence joins TRBV29-1 and TRBJ2-2, with 11 positions matching TRBD2. Germline lookup yields CDR1 SQVTM and CDR2 ANQGSEA. The CDR3 is 16 amino acids. The junction had 11 bases not matched to a gene; V was cut back by 7 bases and J by 4 bases. CDR3 loop: CSAQTFSGGATGELFF. For the CDR3, the DNA is TGCAGCGCCCAGACCTTTAGCGGGGGGGCCACCGGGGAGCTGTTTTTT.

The genes are TRBV6-6 and TRBJ1-2; D may be TRBD1 (5 bases). The germline CDR1 and CDR2 sequences are MNHNY and SVGAGI (reference sequence). V lost 0 bases and J 0 bases, leaving 11 bases between the germline ends. The CDR3 covers 16 residues. The CDR3 DNA reads as TGTGCCAGCAGTTACTCTAATGGGGCTACTAACTATGGCTACACCTTC. Its translation: CASSYSNGATNYGYTF.

This clone was observed a few times. The chain is built from TRBV7-9 and TRBJ1-1, with D hard to call. Germline V gives CDR1 SEHNR, CDR2 FQNEAQ (reference sequence). This CDR3 has 13 residues. Between the trimmed V and J ends, which lost 4 bases and 12 bases, there was a span of 18 bases. CDR3 in DNA: TGTGCCAGCAGCTCCTCCCGGACGGAGGAACCTTTCTTT. It encodes CASSSSRTEEPFF.